A selection of T cell receptor beta chains follows, all from one sample in a study of beta chain features in type 1 diabetes. Sequenced by immunoSEQ multiplex PCR; TCRdb stores in-frame clones only, minus some. The table lists approximately 240,000 clones, more than 15% of them singletons, with approximately 0.086% in the top ten. The source material was naive CD4+ T cells from blood. These receptors originate from a man aged 25 to 45 with type 1 diabetes. The CDR3 runs from the conserved cysteine through the conserved F or W. The order of the fields is D gene, clone size, V gene, J gene, CDR3 protein, CDR3 DNA. A D gene is named only where the DNA matches it firmly. Clone size appears in some rows only: once, few, many, or a class for an expanded clone.

-	-	TRBV19	TRBJ2-1	CASTPFGEWNEQFF	TGTGCCAGTACGCCGTTTGGGGAGTGGAATGAGCAGTTCTTC
-	-	TRBV28	TRBJ1-2	CASSSPPGGSPNYGYTF	TGTGCCAGCAGTTCACCCCCGGGAGGGAGCCCAAACTATGGCTACACCTTC
-	-	TRBV7-2	TRBJ2-7	CASRAGIEQYF	TGTGCCTCTCGGGCCGGGATCGAGCAGTACTTC
-	-	TRBV7-8	TRBJ2-7	CASSRLGAGPSEQYF	TGTGCCAGCAGCCGGTTGGGGGCGGGACCCAGCGAGCAGTACTTC
-	-	TRBV9	TRBJ1-1	CASSPRPQGFNTEAFF	TGTGCCAGCAGCCCTCGGCCGCAGGGGTTCAACACTGAAGCTTTCTTT
-	-	TRBV28	TRBJ2-5	CASSPGLSQYF	TGTGCCAGCAGTCCAGGGTTATCCCAGTACTTC
-	few	TRBV7-2	TRBJ2-1	CASSLFSRIRVRGYNEQFF	TGTGCCAGCAGCTTATTTTCTAGGATCCGAGTTAGGGGTTACAATGAGCAGTTCTTC
-	-	TRBV29-1	TRBJ1-5	CSAMDSNQPQHF	TGCAGCGCTATGGACAGCAATCAGCCCCAGCATTTT
-	-	TRBV2	TRBJ1-1	CASSLDSTEAFF	TGTGCCAGCAGTCTAGACAGCACTGAAGCTTTCTTT
TRBD1	few	TRBV7-2	TRBJ1-1	CASSKDRGNTEAFF	TGTGCCAGCAGCAAGGACAGGGGAAACACTGAAGCTTTCTTT
TRBD1	few	TRBV29-1	TRBJ1-1	CSVSQGIRTEAFF	TGCAGCGTCTCACAGGGGATCCGCACTGAAGCTTTCTTT
-	few	TRBV7-2	TRBJ2-7	CASSFLGLDETYEQYF	TGTGCCAGCAGCTTTCTGGGTCTAGACGAAACCTACGAGCAGTACTTC
-	-	TRBV7-8	TRBJ1-1	CASSLFESQGAFF	TGTGCCAGCAGCTTATTCGAATCCCAGGGAGCTTTCTTT
-	-	TRBV18	TRBJ2-3	CASSPFLPSREETDTQYF	TGTGCCAGCTCACCATTCCTTCCCAGCAGGGAAGAAACAGATACGCAGTATTTT
-	-	TRBV29-1	TRBJ1-1	CSVETGLNTEAFF	TGCAGCGTTGAAACAGGACTGAACACTGAAGCTTTCTTT
TRBD1	few	TRBV29-1	TRBJ1-2	CSVGRQGGHGYTF	TGCAGCGTTGGTAGGCAAGGGGGCCATGGCTACACCTTC
TRBD2	-	TRBV10-1	TRBJ2-7	CASSESGGRNYEQYF	TGCGCCAGCAGTGAGTCCGGCGGGAGAAACTACGAGCAGTACTTC
-	few	TRBV25-1	TRBJ2-3	CASGAGLNTQYF	TGTGCCAGCGGGGCAGGTCTCAATACGCAGTATTTT
-	-	TRBV5-1	TRBJ2-5	CASSHEETQYF	TGCGCCAGCAGCCATGAAGAGACCCAGTACTTC
-	-	TRBV2	TRBJ1-2	CATSTGPYGYTF	TGTGCCACATCTACAGGGCCTTATGGCTACACCTTC
TRBD1	few	TRBV9	TRBJ1-2	CASSADRNYGYTF	TGTGCCAGCAGCGCGGACAGGAACTATGGCTACACCTTC
-	few	TRBV28	TRBJ2-7	CASSDSDREQYF	TGTGCCAGCAGTGACTCAGACCGGGAGCAGTACTTC
-	-	TRBV25-1	TRBJ1-4	CASSAYTGSGEKLFF	TGTGCCAGCAGTGCATACACAGGGTCGGGTGAAAAACTGTTTTTT
-	once	TRBV29-1	TRBJ2-5	CSVVRGETQYF	TGCAGCGTTGTAAGGGGAGAGACCCAGTACTTC
-	-	TRBV20-1	TRBJ1-3	CSARGLNTIYF	TGCAGTGCTAGGGGTTTAAACACCATATATTTT
-	few	TRBV7-2	TRBJ1-2	CASSSRQTGYTF	TGTGCCAGCAGCTCGCGACAGACTGGCTACACCTTC
-	few	TRBV29-1	TRBJ2-5	CSGTPRQPGKTQYF	TGCAGCGGGACCCCCCGACAACCGGGCAAGACCCAGTACTTC
TRBD1	-	TRBV29-1	TRBJ1-4	CSVGQGTNEKLFF	TGCAGCGTCGGACAGGGGACTAATGAAAAACTGTTTTTT
-	few	TRBV5-4	TRBJ1-1	CASSPAGSLNTEAFF	TGTGCCAGCAGCCCGGCGGGAAGCTTGAACACTGAAGCTTTCTTT
-	-	TRBV27	TRBJ2-3	CASSLSGRGSDTQYF	TGTGCCAGCAGTTTATCGGGCAGGGGATCAGATACGCAGTATTTT
TRBD1	-	TRBV6-1	TRBJ2-2	CASSKGTGASTGELFF	TGTGCCAGCAGTAAAGGGACAGGGGCCTCCACCGGGGAGCTGTTTTTT